A single sample is the source of the 28 T cell receptor beta chains below, sequenced in a study of monozygotic twins with inflammatory bowel disease. Reprocessing the 5' RACE reads, TCRdb reports a single entry for every CDR3 protein and omits DNA. The sample is made up of roughly 300,000 distinct CDR3 sequences, and the top ten hold roughly 5.2% of it. The sample was blood. The receptors come from a human donor with ulcerative colitis or Crohn's disease, or a healthy co-twin of an affected twin (not recorded which).

The genes are TRBV3-1 and TRBJ1-2. Per the germline V gene, CDR1 is LGHDT and CDR2 is YNNKEL (reference sequence). This CDR3 is 13 amino acids long. This chain's CDR3 is CASSQLTDYGYTF.

V gene TRBV10-3 combines with J gene TRBJ2-5; TCRdb's D call, TRBD1, is unchecked because there is no DNA. Germline V gives CDR1 ENHRY, CDR2 SYGVKD. This CDR3 has 14 residues. This chain's CDR3 is CAISDGRGWETQYF.

The chain couples TRBV6-5 to TRBJ2-3; as DNA is missing, the TRBD2 call by TCRdb cannot be tested. This CDR3 is built from 16 residues. The V gene's germline CDR1 is MNHEY and CDR2 SVGAGI. The CDR3 sequence is CASSYSGGTSTDTQYF.

The chain recombines TRBV7-2 with TRBJ2-7. This CDR3 is built from 13 residues. The germline V gene has CDR1 SGHTA and CDR2 FQGNSA. CDR3 amino acids: CASSLSGWYEQYF.

This chain links TRBV27 with TRBJ2-3. Germline V gene lookup returns CDR1 MNHEY and CDR2 SMNVEV (reference sequence). The CDR3 runs 13 residues. CDR3 amino acids: CASRIYRTDTQYF.

The chain combines TRBV29-1 with TRBJ2-5; TCRdb calls TRBD1, which cannot be checked without DNA. This CDR3 comprises 13 residues. The germline V gene has CDR1 SQVTM and CDR2 ANQGSEA. CDR3 sequence reads: CSAERDRGETQYF.

This chain connects TRBV4-1 to TRBJ2-7; checking the TCRdb D call of TRBD2 is not possible without DNA. The germline CDR1 and CDR2 sequences are MGHRA and YSYEKL. The CDR3 has 13 amino acids. The CDR3 reads CASSQVLAYEQYF.

This sequence joins TRBV7-3 and TRBJ2-1; TCRdb indicates TRBD2, and absent DNA this call remains unverified. Germline CDR1 SGHTA, CDR2 FQGTGA. The CDR3 has 15 residues. CDR3 amino acids: CASSPAGPSYNEQFF. The whole variable domain, remainder taken from reference TRBV7-3 and TRBJ2-1, is GAGVSQTPSNKVTEKGKYVELRCDPISGHTALYWYRQSLGQGPEFLIYFQGTGAADDSGLPNDRFFAVRPEGSVSTLKIQRTERGDSAVYLCASSPAGPSYNEQFFGPGTRLTVL.

The chain recombines TRBV5-1 with TRBJ1-5. CDR3 length: 13 amino acids. CDR1 SGHRS and CDR2 YFSETQ come from the germline V gene. Here the CDR3 reads CASSLGLNQPQHF.

This rearrangement joins TRBV12-3 or TRBV12-4 to TRBJ2-4. The CDR3 runs 14 residues. The CDR3 reads CASSWDVAKNIQYF.

This chain joins TRBV7-2 and TRBJ1-2. CDR1 SGHTA and CDR2 FQGNSA come from the germline V gene. This CDR3 has 14 residues. The chain's CDR3 is CASSGRLQNYGYTF.

This chain joins TRBV12-3 or TRBV12-4 and TRBJ2-3; no DNA is available, so the TRBD1 call from TCRdb remains unchecked. The CDR3 is 14 residues long. The CDR3: CASSLRATTDTQYF.

This chain joins TRBV18 and TRBJ2-3; checking the TCRdb D call of TRBD1 is not possible without DNA. The CDR3 is 17 amino acids. Germline loops: CDR1 KGHSH, CDR2 LQKENI. CDR3 sequence reads: CASSPPEWAGVKDTQYF.

The gene calls are TRBV6-1 and TRBJ1-5. The CDR3 is 14 amino acids. The V gene's germline CDR1 is MNHNS and CDR2 SASEGT. CDR3 sequence: CASRQIGRNQPQHF.

The V and J genes are TRBV5-6 and TRBJ2-4; without DNA, the TCRdb call of TRBD1 cannot be checked. Germline V gene data show CDR1 as SGHDT and CDR2 as YYEEEE. CDR3 length: 15 residues. The CDR3 here is CASSAGQLAKNIQYF.

This chain uses TRBV7-2 with TRBJ2-3. This CDR3 has 12 amino acids. CDR1 is SGHTA, CDR2 FQGNSA, per germline. The CDR3 spells CASSLAGWGQYF.

J is TRBJ2-4 and V is TRBV5-1. The CDR3 sequence is 13 residues long. Per the germline V gene, CDR1 is SGHRS and CDR2 is YFSETQ. The CDR3 reads CASSPGSSHIQYF.

The V call is TRBV12-3 or TRBV12-4, the J call TRBJ2-1; TCRdb reports TRBD2, a call that lacks DNA to check it against. The CDR3 runs to 11 residues. This CDR3 reads CASSGLTEQFF.

This chain links TRBV30 with TRBJ2-7; without DNA, the TCRdb call of TRBD2 cannot be checked. This CDR3 has 13 residues. Germline loops: CDR1 GTSNPN, CDR2 SVGIG (reference sequence). The chain's CDR3 is CAWKTSGGIEQYF.

This chain joins TRBV15 and TRBJ2-3; without DNA, the TCRdb call of TRBD1 cannot be checked. The germline V gene has CDR1 LNHNV and CDR2 YYDKDF (reference sequence). The CDR3 is 14 amino acids. CDR3: CAASSGGLGDTQYF.

V and J are TRBV28 and TRBJ2-5; lacking DNA, the TRBD2 call made by TCRdb goes unchecked. CDR3 length equals 15 residues. Looked up from germline, CDR1 is MDHEN and CDR2 is SYDVKM. CDR3 loop: CASSRSGGPQETQYF.

The chain carries TRBV12-3 or TRBV12-4 and TRBJ1-1. This CDR3 comprises 18 residues. The CDR3 loop reads CASSPIRGARRVNTEAFF.

V usage is TRBV29-1 and J usage is TRBJ2-3; absent DNA, TCRdb's TRBD2 call cannot be checked. The CDR3 has 12 amino acids. From germline, CDR1 is SQVTM and CDR2 ANQGSEA. CDR3 sequence reads: CSPLSGATLKYF.

The CDR3 here is CSARGRLNNEQFF. J is TRBJ2-1 and V is TRBV20-1. This CDR3 is built from 13 residues. Germline V gene sequence: CDR1 DFQATT, CDR2 SNEGSKA (reference sequence).

CDR3: CASSQSTVIDREEGYTF. The chain combines TRBV23-1 with TRBJ1-2; TCRdb names TRBD1, which stays unverified in the absence of DNA. TRBV23-1 is labeled an ORF, and its function is uncertain. CDR3 length: 17 amino acids.

The gene calls are TRBV7-9 and TRBJ1-1; TCRdb picks TRBD1, but there is no DNA to check that call. CDR1 and CDR2 from the germline V gene are SEHNR and FQNEAQ (reference sequence). The CDR3 loop spans 13 amino acids. Here the CDR3 reads CASSSYRDREPFF.

The rearrangement links TRBV7-3 to TRBJ2-1; the TCRdb D gene call, TRBD2, has no DNA to confirm it. The CDR3 is 17 residues long. Germline CDR1 and CDR2: SGHTA and FQGTGA. The CDR3 spells CASSQTRPGLHGNEQFF.

The chain is built from TRBV5-4 and TRBJ1-1; TCRdb's D gene call, TRBD1, goes unchecked for lack of DNA. Germline assignment: CDR1 SGHNT and CDR2 YYREEE (reference sequence). The CDR3 loop spans 11 amino acids. The CDR3: CASKHPGGAFF.